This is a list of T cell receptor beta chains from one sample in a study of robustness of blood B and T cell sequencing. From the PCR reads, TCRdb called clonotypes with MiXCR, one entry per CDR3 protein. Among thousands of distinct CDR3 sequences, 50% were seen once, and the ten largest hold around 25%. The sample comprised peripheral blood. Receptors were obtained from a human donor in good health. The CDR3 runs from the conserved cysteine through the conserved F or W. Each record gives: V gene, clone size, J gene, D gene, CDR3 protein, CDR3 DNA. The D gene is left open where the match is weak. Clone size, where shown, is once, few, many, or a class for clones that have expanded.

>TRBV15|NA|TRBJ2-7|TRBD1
CATSSDRVSYEQYF
TGTGCCACCAGCTCGGACAGGGTATCCTACGAGCAGTACTTC
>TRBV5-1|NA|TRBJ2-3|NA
CASSLSTAHTDTQYF
TGCGCCAGCAGCTTGTCTACAGCCCACACAGATACGCAGTATTTT
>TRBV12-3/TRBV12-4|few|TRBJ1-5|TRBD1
CASTGTGDSQPQHF
TGTGCCAGCACCGGGACAGGGGACAGTCAGCCCCAGCATTTT
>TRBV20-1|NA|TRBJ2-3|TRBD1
CSARGQENTDTQYF
TGCAGTGCCCGGGGACAGGAGAACACAGATACGCAGTATTTT
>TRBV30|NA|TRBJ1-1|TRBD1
CASRTGLNTEAFF
TGTGCCTCAAGGACAGGGTTGAACACTGAAGCTTTCTTT
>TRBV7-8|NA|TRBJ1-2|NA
CASSLARGRQAVGYTF
TGTGCCAGCAGCTTAGCAAGGGGACGCCAGGCGGTTGGCTACACCTTC
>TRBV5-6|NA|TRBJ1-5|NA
CASSGAGGVDQPQHF
TGTGCCAGCAGCGGGGCCGGGGGAGTGGATCAGCCCCAGCATTTT
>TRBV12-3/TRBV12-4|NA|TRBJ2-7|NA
CASSTRVDEQYF
TGTGCCAGCAGTACCAGGGTTGACGAGCAGTACTTC
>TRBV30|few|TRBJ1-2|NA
CAWSRAQDYGYTF
TGTGCCTGGAGCCGGGCCCAGGACTATGGCTACACCTTC
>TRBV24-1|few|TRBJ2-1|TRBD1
CATSGTGRSYNEQFF
TGTGCCACCAGTGGGACAGGGCGGTCCTACAATGAGCAGTTCTTC
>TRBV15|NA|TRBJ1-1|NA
CATGKVGWTEAFF
TGTGCCACCGGTAAAGTAGGTTGGACTGAAGCTTTCTTT
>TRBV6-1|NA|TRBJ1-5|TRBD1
CASSSPPGQANNQPQHF
TGTGCCAGCAGTAGCCCGCCCGGACAGGCTAACAATCAGCCCCAGCATTTT
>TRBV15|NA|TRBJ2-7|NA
CATSRDRSYEQYF
TGTGCCACCAGCAGAGACCGTTCCTACGAGCAGTACTTC
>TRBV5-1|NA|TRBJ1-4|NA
CASSFQGGREKLFF
TGCGCCAGCAGCTTCCAGGGAGGAAGGGAAAAACTGTTTTTT
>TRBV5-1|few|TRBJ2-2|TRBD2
CASSYLAGNTGELFF
TGCGCCAGCAGCTATCTAGCGGGGAACACCGGGGAGCTGTTTTTT
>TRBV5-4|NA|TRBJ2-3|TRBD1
CASSSSGGSTDTQYF
TGTGCCAGCAGTTCTTCAGGGGGCAGCACAGATACGCAGTATTTT
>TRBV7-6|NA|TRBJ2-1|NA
CASSLDSGEQFF
TGTGCCAGCAGCTTAGATAGCGGCGAGCAGTTCTTC
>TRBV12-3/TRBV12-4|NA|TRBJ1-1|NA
CASSTHEMNTEAFF
TGTGCCAGCAGTACACACGAGATGAACACTGAAGCTTTCTTT
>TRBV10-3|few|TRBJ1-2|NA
CAISESGGLTQGYTF
TGTGCCATCAGTGAGTCGGGGGGGCTCACGCAGGGCTACACCTTC
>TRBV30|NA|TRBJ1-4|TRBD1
CAWSVPGTANEKLFF
TGTGCCTGGAGTGTACCCGGGACAGCGAATGAAAAACTGTTTTTT
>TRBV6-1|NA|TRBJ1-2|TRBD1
CASSPTGEVYGYTF
TGTGCCAGCAGTCCGACAGGGGAGGTCTATGGCTACACCTTC
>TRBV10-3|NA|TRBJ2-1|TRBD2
CAIRSLAGGPGEQFF
TGTGCCATCAGGTCACTAGCGGGGGGGCCCGGTGAGCAGTTCTTC
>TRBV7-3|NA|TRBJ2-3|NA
CASSLGVRAADTQYF
TGTGCCAGCAGCCTAGGGGTCCGGGCGGCAGATACGCAGTATTTT
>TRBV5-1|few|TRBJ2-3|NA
CASSSAGDTQYF
TGCGCCAGCAGCTCCGCCGGAGATACGCAGTATTTT
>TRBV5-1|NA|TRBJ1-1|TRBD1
CASSSRGGLSEAFF
TGCGCCAGCAGCTCCAGGGGGGGGTTGTCTGAAGCTTTCTTT
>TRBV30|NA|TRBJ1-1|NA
CAWSHFTGPTEAFF
TGTGCCTGGAGTCATTTTACAGGTCCTACTGAAGCTTTCTTT
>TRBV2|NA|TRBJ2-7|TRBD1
CASSETTGWAYEQYF
TGTGCCAGCAGTGAAACGACAGGGTGGGCCTACGAGCAGTACTTC
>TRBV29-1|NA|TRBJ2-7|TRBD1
CSVGTDSYEQYF
TGCAGCGTGGGGACAGATTCCTACGAGCAGTACTTC
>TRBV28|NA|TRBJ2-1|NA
CASSLVINNEQFF
TGTGCCAGCAGTTTAGTGATTAACAATGAGCAGTTCTTC
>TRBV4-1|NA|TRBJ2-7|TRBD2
CASSLDSSGVYYEQYF
TGCGCCAGCAGCCTCGACTCTAGCGGGGTTTACTACGAGCAGTACTTC
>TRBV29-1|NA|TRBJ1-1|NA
CSVDRANTEAFF
TGCAGCGTCGACAGAGCGAACACTGAAGCTTTCTTT
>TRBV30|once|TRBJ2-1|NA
CAWSALRQGSVFFEQFF
TGTGCCTGGAGTGCCCTCCGGCAGGGGTCGGTTTTTTTTGAGCAGTTCTTC
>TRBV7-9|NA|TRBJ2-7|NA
CASSLPGPQGQYF
TGTGCCAGCAGCTTACCGGGTCCCCAGGGACAGTACTTC
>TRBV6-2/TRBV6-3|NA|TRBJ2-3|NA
CASSYLSTDTQYF
TGTGCCAGCAGTTACCTCTCTACAGATACGCAGTATTTT
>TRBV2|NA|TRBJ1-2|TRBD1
CASSIRQGRGYTF
TGTGCCAGCAGTATCAGACAGGGACGCGGCTACACCTTC
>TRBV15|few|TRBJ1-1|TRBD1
CATRRPGTGSQNTEAFF
TGTGCCACCAGACGGCCCGGGACAGGATCCCAGAACACTGAAGCTTTCTTT
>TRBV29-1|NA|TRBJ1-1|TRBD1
CSVAGLDRVGFNTEAFF
TGCAGCGTTGCGGGGTTGGACAGGGTTGGGTTCAACACTGAAGCTTTCTTT
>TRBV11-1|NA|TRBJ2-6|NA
CASSVSGANVLTF
TGTGCCAGCAGCGTCTCTGGGGCCAACGTCCTGACTTTC
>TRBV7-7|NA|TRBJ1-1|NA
CASRDYGGNTEAFF
TGTGCCAGCAGAGACTACGGGGGGAACACTGAAGCTTTCTTT
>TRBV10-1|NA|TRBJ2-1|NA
CASSELWGSYNEQFF
TGCGCCAGCAGTGAGTTATGGGGGTCCTACAATGAGCAGTTCTTC
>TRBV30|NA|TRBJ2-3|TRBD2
CAWSVLGLAGGSRGQYF
TGTGCCTGGAGTGTACTCGGACTAGCGGGGGGGTCCCGTGGGCAGTATTTT
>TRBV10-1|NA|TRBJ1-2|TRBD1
CASSESRGTGGYTF
TGCGCCAGCAGTGAGAGCCGGGGGACAGGCGGCTACACCTTC
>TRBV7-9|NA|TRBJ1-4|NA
CASSLGRGRVEKLFF
TGTGCCAGCAGCTTAGGCCGGGGGCGCGTTGAAAAACTGTTTTTT
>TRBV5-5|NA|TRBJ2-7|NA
CASSLAAGDLPYEQYF
TGTGCCAGCAGCTTGGCGGCAGGGGACCTCCCCTACGAGCAGTACTTC
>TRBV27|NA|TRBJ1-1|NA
CASKGQINTEAFF
TGTGCCAGCAAGGGGCAAATCAACACTGAAGCTTTCTTT
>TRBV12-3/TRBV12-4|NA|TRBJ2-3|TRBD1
CASSLRGQAQYF
TGTGCCAGCAGTTTAAGGGGACAGGCGCAGTATTTT
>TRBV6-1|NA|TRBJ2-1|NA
CASSVGTPVYNEQFF
TGTGCCAGCAGTGTCGGGACACCTGTTTACAATGAGCAGTTCTTC
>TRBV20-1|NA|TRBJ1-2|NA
CSASNRGGYGYTF
TGCAGTGCTAGCAACCGGGGCGGCTATGGCTACACCTTC
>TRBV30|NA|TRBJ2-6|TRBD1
CAWSLGTGSSGANVLTF
TGTGCCTGGAGCTTAGGGACAGGGTCTTCTGGGGCCAACGTCCTGACTTTC
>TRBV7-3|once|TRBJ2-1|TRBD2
CASSLTGAGGFDEQFF
TGTGCCAGCAGCTTAACGGGAGCGGGGGGATTCGATGAGCAGTTCTTC
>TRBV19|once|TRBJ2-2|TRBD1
CASRVLGQGNTGELFF
TGTGCCAGTAGAGTCCTCGGACAGGGTAACACCGGGGAGCTGTTTTTT
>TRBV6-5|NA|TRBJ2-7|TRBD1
CASNQGQGRYEQYF
TGTGCCAGCAACCAGGGACAGGGCCGCTACGAGCAGTACTTC